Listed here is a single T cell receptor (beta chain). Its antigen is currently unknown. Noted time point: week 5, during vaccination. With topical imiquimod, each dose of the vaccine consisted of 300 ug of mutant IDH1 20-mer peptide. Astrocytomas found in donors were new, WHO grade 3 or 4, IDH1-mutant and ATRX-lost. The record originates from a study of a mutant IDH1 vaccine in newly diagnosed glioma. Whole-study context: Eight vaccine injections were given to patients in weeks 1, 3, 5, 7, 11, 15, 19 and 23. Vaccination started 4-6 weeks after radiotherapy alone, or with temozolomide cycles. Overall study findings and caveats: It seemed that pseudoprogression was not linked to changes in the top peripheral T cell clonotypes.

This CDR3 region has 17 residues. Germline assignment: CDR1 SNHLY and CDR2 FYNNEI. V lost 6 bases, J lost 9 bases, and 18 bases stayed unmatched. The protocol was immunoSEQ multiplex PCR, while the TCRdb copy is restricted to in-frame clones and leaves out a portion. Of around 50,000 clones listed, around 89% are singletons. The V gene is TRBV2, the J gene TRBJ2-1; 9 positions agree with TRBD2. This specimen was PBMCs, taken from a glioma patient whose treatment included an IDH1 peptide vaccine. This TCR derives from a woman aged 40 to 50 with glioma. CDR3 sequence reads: CASRPSWREGLMVEQFF. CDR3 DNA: TGTGCCAGCAGACCTTCCTGGCGGGAGGGCCTAATGGTTGAGCAGTTCTTC.